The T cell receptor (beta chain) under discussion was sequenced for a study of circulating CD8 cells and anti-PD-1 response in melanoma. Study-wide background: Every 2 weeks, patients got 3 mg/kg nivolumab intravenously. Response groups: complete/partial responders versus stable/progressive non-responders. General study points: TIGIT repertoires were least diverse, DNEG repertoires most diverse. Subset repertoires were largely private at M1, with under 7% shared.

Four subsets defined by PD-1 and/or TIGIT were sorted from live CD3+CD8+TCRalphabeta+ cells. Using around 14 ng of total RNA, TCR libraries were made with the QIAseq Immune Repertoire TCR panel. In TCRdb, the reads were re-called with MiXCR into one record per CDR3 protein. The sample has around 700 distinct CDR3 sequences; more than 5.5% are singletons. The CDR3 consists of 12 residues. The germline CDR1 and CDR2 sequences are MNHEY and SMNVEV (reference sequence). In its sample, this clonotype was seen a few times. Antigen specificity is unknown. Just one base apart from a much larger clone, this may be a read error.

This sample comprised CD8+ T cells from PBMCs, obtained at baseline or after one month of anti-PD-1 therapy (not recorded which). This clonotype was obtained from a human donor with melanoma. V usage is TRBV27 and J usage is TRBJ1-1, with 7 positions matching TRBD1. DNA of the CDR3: TGTGCCAGCAGTCCAACAGGGGCTGAAGCTTCCTTT. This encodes CASSPTGAEASF.